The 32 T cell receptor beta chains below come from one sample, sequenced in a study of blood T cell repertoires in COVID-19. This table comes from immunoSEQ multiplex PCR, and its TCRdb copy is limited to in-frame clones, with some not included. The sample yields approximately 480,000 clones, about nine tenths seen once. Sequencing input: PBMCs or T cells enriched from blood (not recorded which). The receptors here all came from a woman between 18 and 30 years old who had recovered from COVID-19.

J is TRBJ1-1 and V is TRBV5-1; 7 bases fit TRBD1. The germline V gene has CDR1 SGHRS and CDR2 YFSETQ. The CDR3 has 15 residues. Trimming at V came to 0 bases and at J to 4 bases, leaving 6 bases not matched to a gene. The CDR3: CASSLEPDRRTEAFF. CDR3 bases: TGCGCCAGCAGCTTGGAGCCGGACAGGCGCACTGAAGCTTTCTTT.

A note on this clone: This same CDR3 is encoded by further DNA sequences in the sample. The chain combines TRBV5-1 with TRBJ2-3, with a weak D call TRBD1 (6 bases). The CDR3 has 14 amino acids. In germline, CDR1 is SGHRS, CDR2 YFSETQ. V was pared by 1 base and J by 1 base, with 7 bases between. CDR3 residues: CASSLRQGTDTQYF. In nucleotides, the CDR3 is TGCGCCAGCAGCTTGAGACAGGGCACAGATACGCAGTATTTT. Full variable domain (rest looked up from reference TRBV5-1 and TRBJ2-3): KAGVTQTPRYLIKTRGQQVTLSCSPISGHRSVSWYQQTPGQGLQFLFEYFSETQRNKGNFPGRFSGRQFSNSRSEMNVSTLELGDSALYLCASSLRQGTDTQYFGPGTRLTVL.

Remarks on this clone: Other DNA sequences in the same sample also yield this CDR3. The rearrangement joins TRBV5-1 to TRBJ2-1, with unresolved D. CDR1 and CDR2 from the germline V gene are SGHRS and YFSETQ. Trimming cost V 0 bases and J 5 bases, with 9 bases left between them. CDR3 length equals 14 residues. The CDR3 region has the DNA TGCGCCAGCAGCTTGGAGGCAGGCGACAATGAGCAGTTCTTC. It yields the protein CASSLEAGDNEQFF.

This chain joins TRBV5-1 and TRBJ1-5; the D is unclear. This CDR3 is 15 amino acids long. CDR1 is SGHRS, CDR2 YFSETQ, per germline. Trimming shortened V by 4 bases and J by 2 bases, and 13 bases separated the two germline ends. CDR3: CASSRGRGGNQPQHF. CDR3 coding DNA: TGCGCCAGCAGCCGAGGACGGGGTGGCAATCAGCCCCAGCATTTT. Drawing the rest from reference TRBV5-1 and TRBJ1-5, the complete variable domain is KAGVTQTPRYLIKTRGQQVTLSCSPISGHRSVSWYQQTPGQGLQFLFEYFSETQRNKGNFPGRFSGRQFSNSRSEMNVSTLELGDSALYLCASSRGRGGNQPQHFGDGTRLSIL.

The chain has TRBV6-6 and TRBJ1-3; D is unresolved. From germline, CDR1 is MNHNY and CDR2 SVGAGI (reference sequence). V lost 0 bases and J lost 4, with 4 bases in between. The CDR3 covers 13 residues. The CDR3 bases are TGTGCCAGCAGTTACTCAACAGGAAACACCATATATTTT. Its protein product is CASSYSTGNTIYF.

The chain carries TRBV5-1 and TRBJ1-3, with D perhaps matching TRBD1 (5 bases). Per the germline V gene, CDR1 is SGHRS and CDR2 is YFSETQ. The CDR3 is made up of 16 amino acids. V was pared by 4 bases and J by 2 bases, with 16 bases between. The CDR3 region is CASSGSLGAPGNTIYF. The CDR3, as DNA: TGCGCCAGCAGCGGATCCCTAGGGGCCCCTGGAAACACCATATATTTT.

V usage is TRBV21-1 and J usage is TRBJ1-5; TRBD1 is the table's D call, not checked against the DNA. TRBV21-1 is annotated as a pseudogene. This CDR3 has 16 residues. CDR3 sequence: CASSKDPEDSNQPQHF. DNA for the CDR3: TGTGCCAGCAGCAAAGACCCAGAAGATAGCAATCAGCCCCAGCATTTT.

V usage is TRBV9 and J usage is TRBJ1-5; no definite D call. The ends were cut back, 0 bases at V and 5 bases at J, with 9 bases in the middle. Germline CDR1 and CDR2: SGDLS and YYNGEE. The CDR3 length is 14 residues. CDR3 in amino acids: CASSVGQVDQPQHF. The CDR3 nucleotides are TGTGCCAGCAGCGTAGGGCAGGTGGATCAGCCCCAGCATTTT.

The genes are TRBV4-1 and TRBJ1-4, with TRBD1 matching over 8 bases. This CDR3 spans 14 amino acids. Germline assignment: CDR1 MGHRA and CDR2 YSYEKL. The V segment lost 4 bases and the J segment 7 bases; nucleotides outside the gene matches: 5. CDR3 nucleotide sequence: TGCGCCAGCAGCCGAGGGACAGGAGCTGAAAAACTGTTTTTT. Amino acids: CASSRGTGAEKLFF.

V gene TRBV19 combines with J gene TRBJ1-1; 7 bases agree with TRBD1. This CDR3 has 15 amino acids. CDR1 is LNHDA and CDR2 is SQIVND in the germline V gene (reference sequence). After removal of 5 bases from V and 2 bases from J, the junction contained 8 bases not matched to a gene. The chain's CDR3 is CASSPRTGINTEAFF. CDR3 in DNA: TGTGCCAGTAGTCCCCGGACAGGAATTAACACTGAAGCTTTCTTT.

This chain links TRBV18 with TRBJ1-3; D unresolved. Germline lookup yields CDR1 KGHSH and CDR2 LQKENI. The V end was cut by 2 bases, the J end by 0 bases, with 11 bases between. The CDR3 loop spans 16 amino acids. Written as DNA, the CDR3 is TGTGCCAGCTCACCAAATACCCCAGGCTCTGGAAACACCATATATTTT. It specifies CASSPNTPGSGNTIYF.

The CDR3 spells CASSIWTGSTDTQYF. The CDR3 region has the DNA TGTGCCAGTAGTATATGGACAGGAAGCACAGATACGCAGTATTTT. This chain connects TRBV19 to TRBJ2-3; 7 bases match TRBD1. Germline-derived CDR1 and CDR2 are LNHDA and SQIVND (reference sequence). With V trimmed by 2 bases and J by 0 bases, 2 bases remained unmatched. The CDR3 spans 15 residues.

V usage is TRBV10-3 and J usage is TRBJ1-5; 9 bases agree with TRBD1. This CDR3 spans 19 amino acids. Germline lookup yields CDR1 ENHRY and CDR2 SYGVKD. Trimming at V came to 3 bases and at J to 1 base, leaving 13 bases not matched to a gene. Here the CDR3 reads CAISEGGQGPETSNQPQHF. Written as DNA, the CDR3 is TGTGCCATCAGTGAAGGGGGACAGGGCCCGGAAACGAGCAATCAGCCCCAGCATTTT.

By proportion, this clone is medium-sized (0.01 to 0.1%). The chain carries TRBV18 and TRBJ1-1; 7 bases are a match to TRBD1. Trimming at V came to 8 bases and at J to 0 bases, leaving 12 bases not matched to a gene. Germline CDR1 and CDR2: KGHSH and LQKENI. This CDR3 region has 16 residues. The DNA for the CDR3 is TGTGCCAGCGACCGTACAGGGGTGGGATTGAACACTGAAGCTTTCTTT. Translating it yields CASDRTGVGLNTEAFF.

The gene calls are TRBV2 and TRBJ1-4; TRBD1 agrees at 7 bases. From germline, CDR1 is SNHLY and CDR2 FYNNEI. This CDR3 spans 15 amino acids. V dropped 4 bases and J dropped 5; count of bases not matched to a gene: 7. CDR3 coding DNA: TGTGCCAGCAGTGTTGGGGACAGTCGAAATGAAAAACTGTTTTTT. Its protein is CASSVGDSRNEKLFF.

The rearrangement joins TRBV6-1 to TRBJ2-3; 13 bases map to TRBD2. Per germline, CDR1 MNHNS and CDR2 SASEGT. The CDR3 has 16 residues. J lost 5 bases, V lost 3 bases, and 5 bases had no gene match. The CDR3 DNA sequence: TGTGCCAGCAGTGATCCGGGACTAGCGGGACGAGATACGCAGTATTTT. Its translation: CASSDPGLAGRDTQYF.

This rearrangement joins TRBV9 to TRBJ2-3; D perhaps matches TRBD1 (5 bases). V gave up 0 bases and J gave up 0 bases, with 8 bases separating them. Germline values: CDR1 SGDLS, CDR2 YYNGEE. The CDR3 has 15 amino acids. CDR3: CASSVAGHSTDTQYF. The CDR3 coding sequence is TGTGCCAGCAGCGTAGCCGGACACAGCACAGATACGCAGTATTTT.

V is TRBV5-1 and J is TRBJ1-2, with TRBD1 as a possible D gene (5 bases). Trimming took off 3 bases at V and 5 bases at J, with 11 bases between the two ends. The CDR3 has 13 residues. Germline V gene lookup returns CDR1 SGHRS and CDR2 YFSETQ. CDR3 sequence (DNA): TGCGCCAGCAGCTCGACAGCGGGATATGGCTACACCTTC. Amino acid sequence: CASSSTAGYGYTF.

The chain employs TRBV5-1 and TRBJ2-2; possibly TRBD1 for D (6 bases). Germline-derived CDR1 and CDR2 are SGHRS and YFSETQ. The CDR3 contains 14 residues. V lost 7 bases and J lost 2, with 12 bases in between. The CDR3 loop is CASSTGSNTGELFF. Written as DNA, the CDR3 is TGCGCCAGCTCGACAGGTTCCAACACCGGGGAGCTGTTTTTT.

The CDR3 loop is CASSQDRGKLFF. The CDR3 DNA follows: TGTGCCAGCAGCCAAGATCGGGGAAAACTGTTTTTT. V and J are TRBV3-1 (or the pseudogene TRBV3-2) and TRBJ1-4, with D hard to call. This CDR3 has 12 amino acids. Trimming cost V 0 bases and J 10 bases, with 6 bases left between them. CDR1 is LGHDT, CDR2 YNNKEL, per germline (reference sequence).

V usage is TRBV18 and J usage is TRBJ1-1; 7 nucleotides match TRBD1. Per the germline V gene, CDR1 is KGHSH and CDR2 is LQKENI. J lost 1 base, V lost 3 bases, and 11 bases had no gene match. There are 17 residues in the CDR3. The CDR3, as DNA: TGTGCCAGCTCACCCGATAGAGCCGGGACAGAGAACACTGAAGCTTTCTTT. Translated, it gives CASSPDRAGTENTEAFF.

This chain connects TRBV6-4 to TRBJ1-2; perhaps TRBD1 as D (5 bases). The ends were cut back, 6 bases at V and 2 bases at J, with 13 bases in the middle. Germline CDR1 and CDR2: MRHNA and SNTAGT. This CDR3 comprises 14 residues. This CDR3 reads CASSPGTANYGYTF. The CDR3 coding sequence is TGTGCCAGCAGCCCCGGGACTGCGAACTATGGCTACACCTTC.

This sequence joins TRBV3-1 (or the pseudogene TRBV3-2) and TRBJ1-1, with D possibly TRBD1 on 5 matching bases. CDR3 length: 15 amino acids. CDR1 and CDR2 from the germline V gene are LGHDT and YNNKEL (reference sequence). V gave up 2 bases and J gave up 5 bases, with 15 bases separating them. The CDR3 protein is CASSQRYGGETEAFF. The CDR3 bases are TGTGCCAGCAGCCAAAGGTATGGGGGGGAAACTGAAGCTTTCTTT.

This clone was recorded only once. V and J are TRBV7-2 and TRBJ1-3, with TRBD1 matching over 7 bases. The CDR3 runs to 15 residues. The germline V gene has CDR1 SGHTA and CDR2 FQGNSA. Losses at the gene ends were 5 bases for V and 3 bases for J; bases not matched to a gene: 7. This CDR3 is CASSGYRGGGNTIYF. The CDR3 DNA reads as TGTGCCAGCAGCGGATACAGGGGTGGTGGAAACACCATATATTTT.

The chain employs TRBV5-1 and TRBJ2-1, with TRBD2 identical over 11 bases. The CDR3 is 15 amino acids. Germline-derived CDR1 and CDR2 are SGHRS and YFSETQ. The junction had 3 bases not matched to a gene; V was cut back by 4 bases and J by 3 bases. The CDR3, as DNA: TGCGCCAGCAGCCCGACTAGCGGGGTCTACAATGAGCAGTTCTTC. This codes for CASSPTSGVYNEQFF.

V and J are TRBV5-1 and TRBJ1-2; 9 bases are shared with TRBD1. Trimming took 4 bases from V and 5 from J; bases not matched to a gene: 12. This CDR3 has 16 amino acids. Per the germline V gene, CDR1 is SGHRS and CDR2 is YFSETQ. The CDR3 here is CASSDLPGQGGYGYTF. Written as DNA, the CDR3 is TGCGCCAGCAGCGACTTACCGGGACAGGGAGGGTATGGCTACACCTTC.

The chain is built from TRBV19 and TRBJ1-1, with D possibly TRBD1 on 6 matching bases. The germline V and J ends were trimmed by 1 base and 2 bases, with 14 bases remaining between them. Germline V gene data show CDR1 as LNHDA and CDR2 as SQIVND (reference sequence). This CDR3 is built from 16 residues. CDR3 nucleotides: TGTGCCAGTAGTATAGCAGGGACAAGGTCTAACACTGAAGCTTTCTTT. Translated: CASSIAGTRSNTEAFF.

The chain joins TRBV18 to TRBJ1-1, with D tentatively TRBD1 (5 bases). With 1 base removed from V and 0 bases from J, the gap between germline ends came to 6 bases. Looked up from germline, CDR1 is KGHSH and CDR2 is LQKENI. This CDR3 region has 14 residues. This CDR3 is CASSPLRVNTEAFF. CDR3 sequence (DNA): TGTGCCAGCTCACCACTCAGGGTGAACACTGAAGCTTTCTTT.

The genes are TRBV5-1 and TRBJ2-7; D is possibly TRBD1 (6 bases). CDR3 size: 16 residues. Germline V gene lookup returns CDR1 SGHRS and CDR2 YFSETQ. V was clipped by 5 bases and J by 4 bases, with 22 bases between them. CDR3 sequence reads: CASRYTGTQMWYEQYF. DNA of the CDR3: TGCGCCAGCAGGTATACAGGGACCCAGATGTGGTACGAGCAGTACTTC.

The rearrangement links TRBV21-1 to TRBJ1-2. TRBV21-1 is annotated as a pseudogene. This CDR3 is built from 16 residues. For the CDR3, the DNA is TGTGCCAGCAGCCCCTCCGTATGGAGGGGACGCTATGGCTACACCTTC. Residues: CASSPSVWRGRYGYTF.

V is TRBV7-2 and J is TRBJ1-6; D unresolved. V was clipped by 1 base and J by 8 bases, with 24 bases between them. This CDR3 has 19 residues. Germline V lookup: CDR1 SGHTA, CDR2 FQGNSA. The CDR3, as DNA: TGTGCCAGCAGCTTAGGTCTAGAGTCTTGGGTGGTTAGATATTCACCCCTCCACTTT. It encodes CASSLGLESWVVRYSPLHF.

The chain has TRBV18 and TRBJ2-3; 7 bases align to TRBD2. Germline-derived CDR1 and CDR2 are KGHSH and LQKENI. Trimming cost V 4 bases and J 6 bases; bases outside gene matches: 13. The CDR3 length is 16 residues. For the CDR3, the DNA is TGTGCCAGCTCACACCGGACTAGTGGGGTCCGGGATACGCAGTATTTT. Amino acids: CASSHRTSGVRDTQYF.